This T cell receptor beta chain is from a study of vaccination effects on CD4 cells after COVID-19. Only in-frame clones appear in the TCRdb table, and some are missing; sequencing was by immunoSEQ multiplex PCR. The data show 28,000 or so clones, with roughly four fifths seen just once and more than 1.4% held by the top ten. V was clipped by 7 bases and J by 7 bases; unmatched bases: 12. CDR1 MDHEN and CDR2 SYDVKM come from the germline V gene. This CDR3 has 15 amino acids. Prior to sequencing, the ViraFEST assay stimulated PBMC with viral peptide pools, which expanded the antigen-specific CD4+ T cells. With approximately 9 days of culture completed, CD4+ T cells were isolated. Two-dose vaccination with either BNT162b2 or mRNA-1273 was given to the participants. Of note for this clone: Its cognate antigen is unknown.

The TCR comes from a human donor who received a COVID-19 vaccine. Some clones in this sample may be carry-over from other donors' samples. Source: CD4+ T cells from PBMCs cultured with HCoV-NL63 spike peptides, taken after COVID-19 vaccination. This chain joins TRBV28 and TRBJ2-1, with 8 bases aligning to TRBD1. The CDR3 nucleotides are TGTGCCAGCACCACCCCGACAGGGGTTTGGAATGAGCAGTTCTTC. Protein sequence: CASTTPTGVWNEQFF.